The entry below describes one TCR beta chain. The antigen is not known. V was clipped by 0 bases and J by 4 bases, with 12 bases between them. The CDR3 runs to 15 residues. Looked up from germline, CDR1 is MNHNS and CDR2 is SASEGT. The data originate from a study of graft-versus-host responses after intestinal transplantation. On the study more broadly: Transplant types were multivisceral, liver-intestinal, or isolated intestinal. The whole recipient group had anti-thymocyte globulin induction followed by tacrolimus and steroids for around three years.

Only in-frame clones appear in the TCRdb table, and some are missing; sequencing was by immunoSEQ multiplex PCR. The data show over 65,000 clones, 75% to 95% seen once. This rearrangement joins TRBV6-1 to TRBJ2-5; perhaps TRBD2 as D (6 bases). Material: unstimulated CD8+ T cells sorted from spleen or lymph node cells, obtained before transplant. The clonotype was recovered from a human donor who was the organ donor for an intestinal transplant. The CDR3 coding sequence is TGTGCCAGCAGTGAAGCGTTAGCTAGCGCAGAGACCCAGTACTTC. Protein: CASSEALASAETQYF.